This T cell receptor beta chain came from a study of T cells in Graves' hyperthyroidism and ophthalmopathy. General study findings and limits: A model built on 13 V-J features separated ophthalmopathy from stable hyperthyroidism. Among clonotypes expanded in thyroid above 0.001, most were also found in blood.

CDR1 is MGHRA and CDR2 is YSYEKL in the germline V gene. There are 16 residues in the CDR3. Trimming took 0 bases from V and 7 from J, leaving 17 bases between them. For ophthalmopathy patients, the Clinical Activity Score was at least 3 and the NOSPECS grade at least 4; duration was under 3 months. Patients showing uncontrolled infection, other autoimmune disease, pregnancy or lactation were ineligible. This clonotype was observed a few times. The antigen is not known. Using RNA transcripts as the source, TCR beta CDR3 regions were amplified. RT-PCR in the first round (using the HTBI primer set) targeted the TCR CDR3. One entry per CDR3 protein, called by TCRdb with MiXCR from the multiplex PCR reads. The sample includes approximately 400,000 distinct CDR3 sequences, approximately 18% of them seen just once.

The source material was blood. This rearrangement joins TRBV4-1 to TRBJ2-3; possibly TRBD1 for D (6 bases). This clonotype was obtained from a young man with Graves' ophthalmopathy. CDR3 coding DNA: TGCGCCAGCAGCCAAGATAACTTGAAACAGGGACATACGCAGTATTTT. It specifies CASSQDNLKQGHTQYF.